The 16 T cell receptor beta chains below all came from one sample that was sequenced in a study of T cell repertoires in cytomegalovirus infection. These receptors lack a known antigen. Each CDR3 protein gets one entry after TCRdb re-called the reads with MiXCR. The sample includes 900,000 to 950,000 distinct CDR3 sequences, less than 40% of them seen just once. This specimen was cultured CD8+ T cells from PBMCs, taken from culture after CMV antigen stimulation. The receptor source for this set is a human donor in good health (CMV status not recorded). Some clones in this sample may be carry-over from other donors' samples.

Here the CDR3 DNA reads TGTGCCAGCTGCCCCCGCGACGGGGGGTATGAGCAGTTCTTC. Protein sequence: CASCPRDGGYEQFF. The chain combines TRBV28 with TRBJ2-1, with 7 positions matching TRBD2. With 8 bases clipped from V and 8 bases from J, the junction kept 12 bases outside the gene matches. Germline V CDR1 and CDR2: MDHEN, SYDVKM. This CDR3 comprises 14 residues.

The CDR3 loop reads CASSPQGAANTGELFF. The CDR3 nucleotides read TGTGCCAGCAGTCCACAGGGGGCCGCGAACACCGGGGAGCTGTTTTTT. V usage is TRBV28 and J usage is TRBJ2-2, with TRBD1 identical over 9 bases. J gave up 0 bases and V 5 bases, and 4 bases lay outside the gene matches. This CDR3 region has 16 residues. Per germline, CDR1 MDHEN and CDR2 SYDVKM.

The V gene is TRBV27, the J gene TRBJ1-4; perhaps TRBD1 as D (6 bases). Looked up from germline, CDR1 is MNHEY and CDR2 is SMNVEV (reference sequence). The V end was cut by 4 bases, the J end by 7 bases, with 13 bases between. The CDR3 is 14 residues long. Here the CDR3 DNA reads TGTGCCAGCAGTTCACAGGGTCTTCGTGAAAAACTGTTTTTT. Translating gives CASSSQGLREKLFF.

The chain carries TRBV7-9 and TRBJ2-7; TRBD1 aligns across 9 bases. Unmatched junction bases numbered 4, after V lost 7 bases and J lost 6 bases. The CDR3 is 12 residues long. Germline V gene lookup returns CDR1 SEHNR and CDR2 FQNEAQ (reference sequence). The chain's CDR3 is CASTGQGTEQYF. CDR3 sequence (DNA): TGTGCCAGCACCGGACAGGGGACCGAGCAGTACTTC.

The chain carries TRBV27 and TRBJ2-7; D perhaps matches TRBD1 (6 bases). The germline V gene encodes CDR1 MNHEY and CDR2 SMNVEV (reference sequence). V lost 2 bases and J lost 4, with 15 bases in between. There are 15 residues in the CDR3. CDR3 nucleotides: TGTGCCAGCAGTTTAACAGGGATCGGGCATTACGAGCAGTACTTC. Protein: CASSLTGIGHYEQYF.

This clonotype was counted at least ten times. V usage is TRBV12-3 or TRBV12-4 and J usage is TRBJ2-7, with D possibly matching TRBD1 (6 bases). This CDR3 region has 19 residues. V dropped 1 base and J dropped 4 bases, with 26 bases sitting between them. CDR3 in DNA: TGTGCCAGCAGTTTAGTTGCCGGACAGATGATACTGGTTGGATACGAGCAGTACGTC. This codes for CASSLVAGQMILVGYEQYV.

Concerning this clonotype itself: One end of the junction does not line up with germline, which may come from a read error. The J gene is TRBJ2-7, the V gene TRBV5-4; D is possibly TRBD2 (7 bases). This CDR3 comprises 14 residues. CDR1 SGHNT and CDR2 YYREEE come from the germline V gene (reference sequence). The CDR3 region has the DNA TGTGTCAGCAGCTTTTGGGGGGGCAGCTACGAGCAGTACTTC. Protein product: CVSSFWGGSYEQYF.

The chain joins TRBV27 to TRBJ1-5; no firm D call. Germline V gene data show CDR1 as MNHEY and CDR2 as SMNVEV (reference sequence). This CDR3 comprises 15 residues. The V gene lost 4 bases and the J gene lost 7 bases, with 17 bases spanning the gap. In DNA, the CDR3 is TGTGCCAGCAGTTCCGTTGGAGGGCTTGACCAGCCCCAGCATTTT. It is translated as CASSSVGGLDQPQHF.

The V call is TRBV6-5, the J call TRBJ2-1; D perhaps matches TRBD2 (7 bases). With 0 bases removed from V and 8 bases from J, the gap between germline ends came to 14 bases. CDR1 is MNHEY, CDR2 SVGAGI, per germline. This CDR3 contains 15 residues. For the CDR3, the DNA is TGTGCCAGCAGTTACTCAGGCAGGGGAGGGGATGAGCAGTTCTTC. Encoded protein: CASSYSGRGGDEQFF.

The CDR3 here is CASSSVGRSYEQYV. CDR3 bases: TGTGCCAGCAGTTCCGTTGGCAGGTCCTACGAGCAGTACGTC. This chain connects TRBV27 to TRBJ2-7, with unresolved D. Between the trimmed V and J ends, which lost 4 bases and 1 base, there was a span of 11 bases. Germline loops: CDR1 MNHEY, CDR2 SMNVEV (reference sequence). The CDR3 contains 14 residues.

This clonotype was observed at least ten times. The chain carries TRBV7-3 and TRBJ2-7; TRBD2 matches 12 bases. The J segment lost 5 bases and the V segment lost 3 bases, leaving 5 bases of the junction unmatched. Germline CDR1 is SGHTA and CDR2 is FQGTGA. The CDR3 sequence is 15 residues long. The CDR3 DNA follows: TGTGCCAGCAGCTTGCTAGCGGGGGGGGTCCACGAGCAGTACGTC. It translates to CASSLLAGGVHEQYV.

This clonotype was counted only a few times. This sequence joins TRBV4-1 and TRBJ1-5; tentatively, D is TRBD1 (6 bases). Germline V CDR1 and CDR2: MGHRA, YSYEKL. Trimming pared 1 base from V and 3 bases from J, leaving 13 bases between. The CDR3 totals 16 residues. For the CDR3, the DNA is TGCGCCAGCAGCCAAGCGATCGGGGGCTCCAATCAGCCCCAGCATTTT. This sequence encodes CASSQAIGGSNQPQHF.

This clonotype was picked up many times. At one boundary the junction diverges from the germline segment, which might be a read error. The chain couples TRBV7-9 to TRBJ1-5; D remains unclear. This CDR3 contains 12 residues. Germline V gives CDR1 SEHNR, CDR2 FQNEAQ (reference sequence). The CDR3 reads CASSLGSQPQHF. DNA of the CDR3: TGTGCCAGCAGTTTAGGCAGCCAGCCCCAGCATTTT. Variable domain in full (rest from reference TRBV7-9 and TRBJ1-5): DTGVSQNPRHKITKRGQNVTFRCDPISEHNRLYWYRQTLGQGPEFLTYFQNEAQLEKSRLLSDRFSAERPKGSFSTLEIQRTEQGDSAMYLCASSLGSQPQHFGDGTRLSIL.

V and J are TRBV28 and TRBJ2-3, with D possibly TRBD1 on 6 matching bases. The V gene lost 6 bases and the J gene lost 4 bases, with 14 bases spanning the gap. Germline CDR1 MDHEN, CDR2 SYDVKM. The CDR3 is 14 amino acids. CDR3 nucleotides: TGTGCCAGCAGCTCGGACAGCCCCGCAGATACGCAGTATTTT. This sequence encodes CASSSDSPADTQYF.

V usage is TRBV7-9 and J usage is TRBJ1-2, with unresolved D. The CDR3 loop spans 11 amino acids. Germline lookup yields CDR1 SEHNR and CDR2 FQNEAQ (reference sequence). V was cut by 10 bases and J by 5 bases, with 11 bases left in between. This CDR3 reads CATPTPYGYTF. The CDR3 nucleotides read TGTGCCACCCCGACACCGTATGGCTACACCTTC. The whole variable domain, remainder taken from reference TRBV7-9 and TRBJ1-2, is DTGVSQNPRHKITKRGQNVTFRCDPISEHNRLYWYRQTLGQGPEFLTYFQNEAQLEKSRLLSDRFSAERPKGSFSTLEIQRTEQGDSAMYLCATPTPYGYTFGSGTRLTVV.

This clonotype was picked up many times. The rearrangement joins TRBV7-2 to TRBJ2-3; maybe TRBD2 (6 bases). With 5 bases removed from V and 2 bases from J, the gap between germline ends came to 20 bases. This CDR3 spans 17 amino acids. CDR1 is SGHTA, CDR2 FQGNSA, per germline. The CDR3 DNA sequence: TGTGCCAGCAGCGGTAGAGGCGAACTAGCTTACACAGATACGCAGTATTTT. As protein: CASSGRGELAYTDTQYF.